Listed here are 32 T cell receptor beta chains from one sample, sequenced in a study of T cell responses to AZD1222 COVID-19 vaccine. Only in-frame clones appear in the TCRdb table, and some are missing; sequencing was by immunoSEQ multiplex PCR. The sample contains 150,000 to 160,000 clones, over 80% of which appear only once. Material: peripheral blood, obtained 28 days after the second AZD1222 dose. These receptors were obtained from an adult who received the AZD1222 COVID-19 vaccine.

The CDR3 region has the DNA TGTGCCAGCAGCCCTTCCTGGGGACCAACCGAGCAGTACTTC. Its protein product is CASSPSWGPTEQYF. The chain recombines TRBV13 with TRBJ2-7; D tentatively fits TRBD1 or TRBD2 (5 bases each). CDR1 and CDR2 (germline): PRHDT, FYEKMQ (reference sequence). Deletions cut 5 bases from V and 6 bases from J, with 17 bases between. The CDR3 is 14 residues long.

The chain carries TRBV11-2 and TRBJ2-5; possible D gene TRBD2, 6 bases. This CDR3 is 15 amino acids long. Trimming took off 1 base at V and 5 bases at J, with 14 bases between the two ends. CDR1 is SGHAT and CDR2 is FQNNGV in the germline V gene. The CDR3 nucleotides read TGTGCCAGCAGCTTAGTGGTCGGGGGAGGTGAGACCCAGTACTTC. Protein product: CASSLVVGGGETQYF.

This rearrangement joins TRBV23-1 to TRBJ1-6; D not resolved. TRBV23-1 is placed among ORFs of uncertain function. V lost 2 bases to trimming and J lost 0 bases, with 11 bases between them. The length of the CDR3 is 17 residues. This chain's CDR3 is CASSQRWKSSYNSPLHF. The CDR3, as DNA: TGCGCCAGCAGTCAACGATGGAAGAGCTCCTATAATTCACCCCTCCACTTT.

About this clone: In the same sample, other DNA sequences code for this CDR3. The CDR3 region has the DNA TGTGCCAGCAGCCGACAGGGGGTCGGCACTGAAGCTTTCTTT. Translating it yields CASSRQGVGTEAFF. This chain connects TRBV3-1 (or the pseudogene TRBV3-2) to TRBJ1-1; 9 bases line up with TRBD1. Germline CDR1 is LGHDT and CDR2 is YNNKEL (reference sequence). Trimming cost V 4 bases and J 4 bases; bases outside gene matches: 4. The CDR3 runs to 14 residues.

The chain has TRBV9 and TRBJ2-7; D might be TRBD1 (6 bases). Germline CDR1 and CDR2: SGDLS and YYNGEE. There are 13 residues in the CDR3. Trimming shortened V by 5 bases and J by 6 bases, and 15 bases separated the two germline ends. The CDR3 protein is CASSPGQPFEQYF. The CDR3 coding sequence is TGTGCCAGCAGTCCAGGACAGCCATTCGAGCAGTACTTC.

This clone has a single count. The rearrangement links TRBV6-5 to TRBJ1-3; D uncertain. CDR1 is MNHEY, CDR2 SVGAGI, per germline. CDR3 length: 15 amino acids. The V end was cut by 6 bases, the J end by 0 bases, with 12 bases between. The CDR3 protein is CASRVTGVSGNTIYF. Written as DNA, the CDR3 is TGTGCCAGCAGGGTGACGGGAGTCTCTGGAAACACCATATATTTT.

The CDR3 loop is CASSLVGQTRETQYF. The CDR3 coding sequence is TGTGCCAGCAGCTTGGTGGGACAAACGAGGGAGACCCAGTACTTC. V is TRBV5-6 and J is TRBJ2-5; tentatively, D is TRBD1 (6 bases). The CDR3 is 15 residues long. The V gene lost 0 bases and the J gene lost 5 bases, with 14 bases spanning the gap. Germline loops: CDR1 SGHDT, CDR2 YYEEEE.

The sample holds one count of this clone. The chain recombines TRBV1 with TRBJ2-5; TRBD2, the table's D call, lacks a check against the DNA. TRBV1 has pseudogene status. The CDR3 covers 13 residues. The CDR3 region is CTSSPKWTSAQYF. CDR3 nucleotide sequence: TGCACCAGCAGCCCCAAGTGGACTAGCGCCCAGTACTTC.

This rearrangement joins TRBV6-2 or TRBV6-3 to TRBJ2-7, with 8 bases fitting TRBD2. The germline gives CDR1 MNHEY, CDR2 SVGEGT. Trimming cost V 4 bases and J 0 bases; bases outside gene matches: 8. This CDR3 contains 16 residues. As DNA, the CDR3 is TGTGCCAGCAGTTCCACTAGCGGAGGGGGCTCCTACGAGCAGTACTTC. It is translated as CASSSTSGGGSYEQYF.

The chain links TRBV5-6 to TRBJ2-2, with D uncertain. The CDR3 runs to 16 residues. V lost 1 base and J lost 2, with 12 bases in between. CDR1 is SGHDT and CDR2 is YYEEEE in the germline V gene. The chain's CDR3 is CASSLRTITNTGELFF. CDR3 in DNA: TGTGCCAGCAGCTTGCGAACTATAACTAACACCGGGGAGCTGTTTTTT.

The rearrangement links TRBV7-3 to TRBJ1-3; the D is unclear. CDR3 length: 15 residues. Germline V gene lookup returns CDR1 SGHTA and CDR2 FQGTGA. V shed 1 base and J shed 4 bases, with 11 bases lying between them. As DNA, the CDR3 is TGTGCCAGCAGCTTAAATAGCAGTCCCGGAAACACCATATATTTT. Amino acids: CASSLNSSPGNTIYF.

This clone was counted once. The chain links TRBV24-1 to TRBJ1-2; the D is unclear. The germline V and J ends were trimmed by 5 bases and 3 bases, with 9 bases remaining between them. Germline V gives CDR1 KGHDR, CDR2 SFDVKD. The CDR3 is made up of 13 amino acids. In DNA, the CDR3 is TGTGCCACCAGTGTCGGAGATTACTATGGCTACACCTTC. This encodes CATSVGDYYGYTF.

The count of this clone is one. The V call is TRBV6-5, the J call TRBJ1-1; no reliable D call. CDR3 length: 14 residues. Trimming cost V 6 bases and J 0 bases, with 11 bases left between them. Germline V gene data show CDR1 as MNHEY and CDR2 as SVGAGI. The CDR3 region is CASSLGRLNTEAFF. The DNA for the CDR3 is TGTGCCAGCAGCCTCGGACGGCTGAACACTGAAGCTTTCTTT.

The chain combines TRBV3-1 (or the pseudogene TRBV3-2) with TRBJ2-2, with 9 bases matching TRBD2. The CDR3 runs 16 residues. Germline trimming cut 5 bases from V and 5 bases from J; bases unmatched to any gene: 9. CDR1 LGHDT and CDR2 YNNKEL come from the germline V gene (reference sequence). The CDR3 spells CASSVRTTSGTGELFF. The DNA for the CDR3 is TGTGCCAGCAGCGTCCGCACCACTAGCGGGACCGGGGAGCTGTTTTTT.

This clone appeared a single time. The chain joins TRBV27 to TRBJ2-1, with D tentatively TRBD1 (6 bases). The germline V and J ends were trimmed by 5 bases and 3 bases, with 11 bases remaining between them. Germline loops: CDR1 MNHEY, CDR2 SMNVEV (reference sequence). The CDR3 consists of 14 residues. CDR3 residues: CASSVLQGYNEQFF. CDR3 sequence (DNA): TGTGCCAGCAGTGTCCTACAGGGCTACAATGAGCAGTTCTTC.

The rearrangement joins TRBV2 to TRBJ1-4; D is perhaps TRBD1 (6 bases). CDR1 and CDR2 (germline): SNHLY, FYNNEI. V was pared by 4 bases and J by 7 bases, with 10 bases between. This CDR3 region has 13 residues. The CDR3 DNA reads TGTGCCAGCAGTGTGATACAGGGTGAAAAACTGTTTTTT. Its translation is CASSVIQGEKLFF.

The chain carries TRBV7-2 and TRBJ2-7; tentative D call: TRBD2 (5 bases). The CDR3 covers 13 residues. Germline V gene data show CDR1 as SGHTA and CDR2 as FQGNSA. Trimming removed 5 bases from V and 0 bases from J, with 8 bases in between. The CDR3 sequence is CASSRGRSYEQYF. In nucleotides, the CDR3 is TGTGCCAGCAGCCGCGGGCGCTCCTACGAGCAGTACTTC.

The chain recombines TRBV23-1 with TRBJ1-1; TRBD1 is a possible D gene (5 bases). TRBV23-1 is filed as an ORF, its function uncertain. The CDR3 totals 14 residues. V lost 2 bases and J lost 1, with 8 bases in between. The CDR3, as DNA: TGCGCCAGCAGTCAAGACAGACCGAACACTGAAGCTTTCTTT. It is translated as CASSQDRPNTEAFF.

This clone was recorded only once. This CDR3 is CASSSTDRGQETQYF. CDR3 DNA sequence: TGTGCCAGTAGCTCGACAGACAGGGGCCAAGAGACCCAGTACTTC. The V gene is TRBV19, the J gene TRBJ2-5; TRBD1 matches at 8 bases. Per germline, CDR1 LNHDA and CDR2 SQIVND (reference sequence). The CDR3 loop spans 15 amino acids. Trimming cost V 6 bases and J 1 base; bases outside gene matches: 7.

This clone appeared once. This rearrangement joins TRBV19 to TRBJ2-7, with D perhaps matching TRBD1 (7 bases). The V and J ends lost 10 bases and 4 bases respectively, with 29 bases between them. Germline CDR1 and CDR2: LNHDA and SQIVND (reference sequence). This CDR3 is 17 amino acids long. The CDR3 region has the DNA TGTGCCACCACAGTAGGGGGCGGTTGGGCGGGGATTTACGAGCAGTACTTC. The encoded protein is CATTVGGGWAGIYEQYF.

This rearrangement joins TRBV3-1 (or the pseudogene TRBV3-2) to TRBJ2-2, with 9 nucleotides matching TRBD1. The CDR3 is 17 amino acids. Germline CDR1 is LGHDT and CDR2 is YNNKEL (reference sequence). With 5 bases clipped from V and 5 bases from J, the junction kept 12 bases outside the gene matches. CDR3 in amino acids: CASSYPGQGRGTGELFF. In DNA form, the CDR3 reads TGTGCCAGCAGCTACCCGGGACAGGGAAGAGGGACCGGGGAGCTGTTTTTT.

V usage is TRBV4-3 and J usage is TRBJ1-1; D remains ambiguous. CDR1 is LGHNA, CDR2 YSLEER, per germline. The CDR3 contains 16 residues. The V and J ends lost 3 bases and 2 bases respectively, with 16 bases between them. CDR3 sequence: CASSHAPGHPNTEAFF. DNA for the CDR3: TGCGCCAGCAGCCATGCCCCGGGCCACCCAAACACTGAAGCTTTCTTT.

This chain links TRBV28 with TRBJ1-2; 8 positions agree with TRBD1. The CDR3 sequence is 12 residues long. The germline gives CDR1 MDHEN, CDR2 SYDVKM. V lost 3 bases and J lost 8; bases outside the gene matches: 2. CDR3: CASSFGQGGYTF. For the CDR3, the DNA is TGTGCCAGCAGTTTCGGACAGGGCGGCTACACCTTC.

V usage is TRBV3-1 (or the pseudogene TRBV3-2) and J usage is TRBJ1-1; the D is unclear. Trimming shortened V by 1 base and J by 8 bases, and 8 bases separated the two germline ends. Germline CDR1 and CDR2: LGHDT and YNNKEL (reference sequence). CDR3 length equals 12 residues. The CDR3 region is CASSQGSGEAFF. The CDR3 bases are TGTGCCAGCAGCCAAGGAAGCGGGGAAGCTTTCTTT.

This clone showed up just once. The chain has TRBV27 and TRBJ2-5, with 7 bases fitting TRBD2. CDR3 length equals 15 residues. The V gene end was trimmed by 7 bases and the J gene end by 3 bases; junction bases not matched to a gene: 11. Germline CDR1 is MNHEY and CDR2 is SMNVEV (reference sequence). The DNA of the CDR3 is TGTGCCAGCACCTTTTGGGAGGGAGGGAAAGAGACCCAGTACTTC. It codes for CASTFWEGGKETQYF.

This clone appeared a few times. V gene TRBV25-1 combines with J gene TRBJ2-7; 7 bases are a match to TRBD2. Looked up from germline, CDR1 is MGHDK and CDR2 is SYGVNS. Trimming took 4 bases from V and 2 from J; bases not matched to a gene: 11. The CDR3 has 16 amino acids. CDR3 in DNA: TGTGCCAGCAGTGCAAACCGGTGGGACTATCCCTACGAGCAGTACTTC. Translating it yields CASSANRWDYPYEQYF.

The chain carries TRBV2 and TRBJ1-1; D not certain. This CDR3 is 13 amino acids long. The V end lost 6 bases, the J end lost 1 base, and 9 bases lay between the germline ends. Germline V CDR1 and CDR2: SNHLY, FYNNEI. Here the CDR3 DNA reads TGTGCCAGCAGGAGGAGACCGAACACTGAAGCTTTCTTT. Protein: CASRRRPNTEAFF.

The chain combines TRBV2 with TRBJ1-3; the match to TRBD1 covers 7 bases. Germline trimming cut 6 bases from V and 3 bases from J; bases unmatched to any gene: 8. CDR3 length equals 15 residues. Germline V gene lookup returns CDR1 SNHLY and CDR2 FYNNEI. The CDR3 loop reads CASRGHPGGGNTIYF. CDR3 in DNA: TGTGCCAGCAGGGGTCATCCAGGGGGTGGAAACACCATATATTTT.

The V call is TRBV6-5, the J call TRBJ2-7, with D tentatively TRBD2 (6 bases). In germline, CDR1 is MNHEY, CDR2 SVGAGI. The CDR3 extends over 15 amino acids. Trimming took 4 bases from V and 4 from J, leaving 17 bases between them. The DNA of the CDR3 is TGTGCCAGCAGTTCCTCGGGGGATATTTCGTACGAGCAGTACTTC. It specifies CASSSSGDISYEQYF.

This clone appeared a few times. The V gene is TRBV28, the J gene TRBJ2-2, with a tentative D call TRBD2 (6 bases). CDR1 and CDR2 from the germline V gene are MDHEN and SYDVKM. V lost 1 base and J 0 bases, leaving 9 bases between the germline ends. The CDR3 has 16 amino acids. CDR3 region: CASSLLADSNTGELFF. CDR3 bases: TGTGCCAGCAGTTTATTAGCGGACTCGAACACCGGGGAGCTGTTTTTT.

The rearrangement links TRBV5-6 to TRBJ2-3; TRBD2 matches at 12 bases. The germline gives CDR1 SGHDT, CDR2 YYEEEE. With V trimmed by 4 bases and J by 7 bases, 10 bases remained unmatched. CDR3 length: 16 amino acids. In nucleotides, the CDR3 is TGTGCCAGCAGCCTGATGACTAGCGGGAGCATGAATACGCAGTATTTT. Translating gives CASSLMTSGSMNTQYF.

The gene calls are TRBV21-1 and TRBJ2-7; the table's D call of TRBD1 was not tested on the DNA. TRBV21-1 is recorded as a pseudogene. The CDR3 loop spans 10 amino acids. The CDR3: CASCRQEQYF. CDR3 sequence (DNA): TGTGCCAGCTGCCGACAGGAGCAGTACTTC.